These 6 T cell receptor beta chains were sequenced from one sample in a study of OX40 agonist ivuxolimab in advanced cancers. Repertoires were generated with immunoSEQ multiplex PCR, while TCRdb's copy carries only in-frame clones and drops some. The sample has about 77,000 clones, 75% to 90% seen once; the top ten hold approximately 2.2%. This specimen consisted of CD4+ or CD8+ T cells sorted from blood, obtained in a trial of the OX40 agonist ivuxolimab. Every receptor here comes from an adult with an advanced solid tumor such as melanoma, head and neck, liver or kidney cancer.

The V call is TRBV10-1, the J call TRBJ1-3; D possibly corresponds to TRBD1 (5 bases). The CDR3 is 15 residues long. Germline CDR1 reads WNHNN; CDR2 reads SYGVQD (reference sequence). V dropped 4 bases and J dropped 7 bases, with 17 bases sitting between them. The CDR3: CASSATRTSLNTIYF. Written as DNA, the CDR3 is TGCGCCAGCAGTGCTACGCGGACAAGTCTGAACACCATATATTTT.

The DNA of the CDR3 is TGTGCCAGCAGCTGGGGACTGTTGAACACTGAAGCTTTCTTT. It translates to CASSWGLLNTEAFF. This chain joins TRBV5-6 and TRBJ1-1; the D gene is possibly TRBD1 (5 bases). The CDR3 contains 14 residues. Germline values: CDR1 SGHDT, CDR2 YYEEEE. Trimming left V 3 bases short and J 0 bases short, with 9 bases between.

This sequence joins TRBV2 and TRBJ1-2; D possibly corresponds to TRBD1 (5 bases). CDR3 length: 14 residues. The V end was cut by 4 bases, the J end by 2 bases, with 11 bases between. Germline-derived CDR1 and CDR2 are SNHLY and FYNNEI. CDR3 DNA sequence: TGTGCCAGCAGTGTATTCGGGGGAAACTATGGCTACACCTTC. The encoded protein is CASSVFGGNYGYTF.

The chain carries TRBV10-3 and TRBJ2-2; 8 nucleotides align to TRBD2. V gave up 4 bases and J gave up 5 bases; unmatched junction bases: 6. CDR3 size: 15 residues. The germline gives CDR1 ENHRY, CDR2 SYGVKD. Here the CDR3 DNA reads TGTGCCATCAGTGCCCGGGAGGGCCTTACCGGGGAGCTGTTTTTT. It yields the protein CAISAREGLTGELFF.

The chain couples TRBV11-1 to TRBJ1-4; a weak D match, TRBD1 (6 bases). The CDR3 runs to 17 residues. The germline V and J ends were trimmed by 5 bases and 0 bases, with 16 bases remaining between them. From germline, CDR1 is SGHAT and CDR2 FQDESV (reference sequence). This chain's CDR3 is CASSRKGRGSTNEKLFF. The CDR3 nucleotides are TGTGCCAGCAGCCGGAAAGGCAGGGGATCAACTAATGAAAAACTGTTTTTT.

This chain joins TRBV27 and TRBJ1-1; TRBD1 matches at 7 bases. This CDR3 spans 13 amino acids. Unmatched junction bases numbered 3, after V lost 7 bases and J lost 1 base. Germline V gene lookup returns CDR1 MNHEY and CDR2 SMNVEV (reference sequence). In DNA form, the CDR3 reads TGTGCCAGCAAAAGGACAGGGAACACTGAAGCTTTCTTT. Protein sequence: CASKRTGNTEAFF.